Presented here are 26 T cell receptor beta chains from one specimen sequenced in a study of persistence of HIV-infected CD4 T cells. This was the immunoSEQ version 4 assay in survey mode. Only in-frame clones appear in the TCRdb table, and some are missing; sequencing was by immunoSEQ multiplex PCR. The sample has about 28,000 clones, roughly 86% seen once. Antigens for these TCRs are unknown. Cells were stimulated with CMV-infected fibroblast lysates at roughly 9.1 ug/mL. Memory cells lacking CD40L and CD69 with high CD45RO were sorted. The sample here was CD4+ T cells sorted from PBMCs after 18-hour stimulation, taken from a patient who received antiretroviral therapy. Receptor source: an adult man with HIV who was CMV-seropositive.

V usage is TRBV6-5 and J usage is TRBJ1-4; D possibly corresponds to TRBD1 (6 bases). V lost 2 bases, J lost 6 bases, and 16 bases lay in between. Germline lookup yields CDR1 MNHEY and CDR2 SVGAGI. This CDR3 spans 16 amino acids. Written as DNA, the CDR3 is TGTGCCAGCAGTTACCAGGGGCGGGGAGGGGATGAAAAACTGTTTTTT. It codes for CASSYQGRGGDEKLFF.

This sequence joins TRBV28 and TRBJ1-6, with D perhaps matching TRBD1 (5 bases). This CDR3 has 15 residues. V lost 7 bases to trimming and J lost 8 bases, with 18 bases between them. CDR1 is MDHEN and CDR2 is SYDVKM in the germline V gene. The CDR3 reads CASKLPGGEYSPLHF. Here the CDR3 DNA reads TGTGCCAGCAAACTCCCGGGAGGGGAGTATTCACCCCTCCACTTT.

With regard to this clone: Distinct nucleotide sequences in the sample also encode this CDR3. The V and J genes are TRBV6-5 and TRBJ1-1, with D possibly matching TRBD1 (6 bases). The V and J ends lost 6 bases and 1 base respectively, with 12 bases between them. The CDR3 is made up of 14 amino acids. Germline CDR1 and CDR2: MNHEY and SVGAGI. As DNA, the CDR3 is TGTGCCAGCAGAAGACAGGAAACGAACACTGAAGCTTTCTTT. Its protein is CASRRQETNTEAFF.

This sequence joins TRBV18 and TRBJ2-3; D gene unclear. The CDR3 is made up of 14 amino acids. The V end lost 2 bases, the J end lost 1 base, and 7 bases lay between the germline ends. Germline V CDR1 and CDR2: KGHSH, LQKENI. CDR3 DNA: TGTGCCAGCTCACCAAACGTGGGCACAGATACGCAGTATTTT. It is translated as CASSPNVGTDTQYF.

The rearrangement links TRBV5-1 to TRBJ1-4, with 8 bases matching TRBD1. CDR3 length: 15 residues. Losses at the gene ends were 4 bases for V and 7 bases for J; bases not matched to a gene: 9. Germline CDR1 is SGHRS and CDR2 is YFSETQ. Here the CDR3 reads CASSLQGGVTEKLFF. The CDR3 nucleotides are TGCGCCAGCAGCCTACAGGGGGGCGTTACTGAAAAACTGTTTTTT.

The genes are TRBV5-1 and TRBJ2-3; the match to TRBD2 covers 13 bases. Germline CDR1 SGHRS, CDR2 YFSETQ. The junction had 9 bases not matched to a gene; V was cut back by 3 bases and J by 5 bases. The CDR3 has 17 residues. Here the CDR3 reads CASSSVLAGGLRDTQYF. CDR3 nucleotide sequence: TGCGCCAGCAGCTCTGTACTAGCGGGGGGGCTCAGAGATACGCAGTATTTT.

The chain links TRBV3-1 (or the pseudogene TRBV3-2) to TRBJ2-7; 7 bases line up with TRBD2. CDR1 and CDR2 (germline): LGHDT, YNNKEL (reference sequence). The ends lost 3 bases at V and 3 bases at J; junction bases unmatched: 5. This CDR3 has 14 residues. The CDR3 spells CASSHSGARYEQYF. The CDR3 region has the DNA TGTGCCAGCAGCCACAGCGGGGCCCGCTACGAGCAGTACTTC.

This chain joins TRBV7-2 and TRBJ2-5, with 9 bases identical to TRBD2. With 8 bases clipped from V and 4 bases from J, the junction kept 14 bases outside the gene matches. This CDR3 is 16 amino acids long. Germline V gives CDR1 SGHTA, CDR2 FQGNSA. The CDR3 region is CASGVGGGGLRETQYF. As DNA, the CDR3 is TGTGCCAGCGGGGTAGGCGGGGGGGGGCTTAGAGAGACCCAGTACTTC.

The chain carries TRBV5-1 and TRBJ2-7; no clear D. The CDR3 has 13 amino acids. Germline CDR1 reads SGHRS; CDR2 reads YFSETQ. The germline V and J ends were trimmed by 0 bases and 2 bases, with 6 bases remaining between them. CDR3 region: CASSLDMPYEQYF. The CDR3 DNA is TGCGCCAGCAGCTTGGACATGCCCTACGAGCAGTACTTC.

J is TRBJ2-7 and V is TRBV6-5, with D hard to call. The germline V gene encodes CDR1 MNHEY and CDR2 SVGAGI. This CDR3 is built from 13 residues. V was cut by 8 bases and J by 1 base, with 12 bases left in between. The CDR3 is CASGLTDSYEQYF. Here the CDR3 DNA reads TGTGCCAGCGGCCTGACGGATTCCTACGAGCAGTACTTC.

CDR3 amino acids: CASSPRTGMNTEAFF. The DNA for the CDR3 is TGTGCCAGCAGTCCTCGGACAGGCATGAACACTGAAGCTTTCTTT. This rearrangement joins TRBV27 to TRBJ1-1; 7 nucleotides line up with TRBD1. Losses at the gene ends were 5 bases for V and 0 bases for J; bases not matched to a gene: 6. Germline V gene lookup returns CDR1 MNHEY and CDR2 SMNVEV (reference sequence). CDR3 length equals 15 residues.

This sequence joins TRBV12-3 or TRBV12-4 and TRBJ1-1; no clear D. Trimming removed 5 bases at V and 3 bases at J, with 10 bases between. The CDR3 totals 13 residues. CDR3: CASSNGRYTEAFF. The CDR3 bases are TGTGCCAGCAGTAACGGACGGTACACTGAAGCTTTCTTT.

About this clone itself: The same CDR3 also results from other DNA sequences found in this sample. The rearrangement uses TRBV18 and TRBJ1-5, with 8 bases aligning to TRBD1. CDR1 is KGHSH, CDR2 LQKENI, per germline. The CDR3 totals 15 residues. Trimming cost V 3 bases and J 4 bases; bases outside gene matches: 5. CDR3 residues: CASSPDRGGNQPQHF. In DNA, the CDR3 is TGTGCCAGCTCACCCGACAGGGGCGGGAATCAGCCCCAGCATTTT.

The V call is TRBV7-3, the J call TRBJ2-5; 10 nucleotides line up with TRBD1. The junction had 8 bases not matched to a gene; V was cut back by 2 bases and J by 5 bases. CDR3 length: 16 residues. CDR1 is SGHTA and CDR2 is FQGTGA in the germline V gene. In DNA form, the CDR3 reads TGTGCCAGCAGCTTACCCGGGACAGGGGAGTCGGAGACCCAGTACTTC. It is translated as CASSLPGTGESETQYF.

The V gene is TRBV14, the J gene TRBJ1-3, with D possibly TRBD1 on 5 matching bases. V lost 2 bases and J 0 bases, leaving 11 bases between the germline ends. The length of the CDR3 is 16 residues. Germline CDR1 is SGHDN and CDR2 is FVKESK. The CDR3 loop reads CASSQLTVGSGNTIYF. In DNA, the CDR3 is TGTGCCAGCAGCCAATTGACAGTCGGCTCTGGAAACACCATATATTTT. Full variable domain (outside the CDR3, taken from reference TRBV14 and TRBJ1-3): EAGVTQFPSHSVIEKGQTVTLRCDPISGHDNLYWYRRVMGKEIKFLLHFVKESKQDESGMPNNRFLAERTGGTYSTLKVQPAELEDSGVYFCASSQLTVGSGNTIYFGEGSWLTVV.

The chain couples TRBV28 to TRBJ1-4; D not certain. The V and J ends lost 2 bases and 5 bases respectively, with 6 bases between them. The CDR3 runs 13 residues. Per germline, CDR1 MDHEN and CDR2 SYDVKM. Here the CDR3 reads CASSLGQNEKLFF. The CDR3 DNA follows: TGTGCCAGCAGTTTAGGGCAGAATGAAAAACTGTTTTTT.

This clone occurred once. The chain employs TRBV11-3 and TRBJ2-7; D is ambiguous. V was clipped by 3 bases and J by 4 bases, with 22 bases between them. CDR3 length equals 17 residues. Germline loops: CDR1 SGHNT, CDR2 YENEEA. CDR3 sequence: CASSFPPVGAWGYEQYF. The CDR3 DNA reads as TGTGCCAGCAGCTTCCCCCCGGTTGGAGCTTGGGGTTACGAGCAGTACTTC. The full variable domain, with the rest looked up from reference TRBV11-3 and TRBJ2-7, is EAGVVQSPRYKIIEKKQPVAFWCNPISGHNTLYWYLQNLGQGPELLIRYENEEAVDDSQLPKDRFSAERLKGVDSTLKIQPAELGDSAVYLCASSFPPVGAWGYEQYFGPGTRLTVT.

The chain employs TRBV9 and TRBJ1-6, with 8 bases that match TRBD1. The germline V gene encodes CDR1 SGDLS and CDR2 YYNGEE. This CDR3 is built from 16 residues. After removal of 1 base from V and 7 bases from J, the junction contained 7 bases not matched to a gene. The CDR3 sequence is CASSVTGTGSNSPLHF. In nucleotides, the CDR3 is TGTGCCAGCAGCGTAACCGGGACAGGCTCGAATTCACCCCTCCACTTT.

This clone has a single count. The chain recombines TRBV11-3 with TRBJ2-7; a weak D match, TRBD1 (8 bases). Per the germline V gene, CDR1 is SGHNT and CDR2 is YENEEA. Trimming took 4 bases from V and 5 from J, leaving 18 bases between them. This CDR3 is built from 15 residues. The CDR3 nucleotides are TGTGCCAGCAGCTCACAGGGGGGGAAAGGTGACGAGCAGTACTTC. It encodes CASSSQGGKGDEQYF.

The V call is TRBV10-3, the J call TRBJ2-7, with TRBD1 matching 7 bases. V lost 7 bases to trimming and J lost 4 bases; unmatched junction nucleotides: 10. This CDR3 region has 14 residues. Germline CDR1 and CDR2: ENHRY and SYGVKD. This chain's CDR3 is CAINLGGQTYEQYF. The CDR3 DNA follows: TGTGCCATCAACTTAGGGGGACAGACTTACGAGCAGTACTTC.

This chain links TRBV10-1 with TRBJ2-3; possible D gene TRBD2, 7 bases. From germline, CDR1 is WNHNN and CDR2 SYGVQD (reference sequence). The V end lost 0 bases, the J end lost 2 bases, and 15 bases lay between the germline ends. This CDR3 comprises 17 residues. The CDR3 coding sequence is TGCGCCAGCAGTGAGTCGATAGCCGGGGGGCCCACAGATACGCAGTATTTT. It specifies CASSESIAGGPTDTQYF.

The rearrangement uses TRBV7-9 and TRBJ2-3; D uncertain. CDR1 and CDR2 from the germline V gene are SEHNR and FQNEAQ (reference sequence). V lost 8 bases and J 3 bases, leaving 6 bases between the germline ends. This CDR3 has 11 amino acids. In DNA, the CDR3 is TGTGCCAGCTGCCGAACAGATACGCAGTATTTT. Its protein is CASCRTDTQYF.

J is TRBJ2-7 and V is TRBV23-1; perhaps TRBD1 as D (6 bases). TRBV23-1 is marked as an open reading frame, function uncertain. Trimming took off 2 bases at V and 2 bases at J, with 13 bases between the two ends. The CDR3 consists of 15 residues. As DNA, the CDR3 is TGCGCCAGCAGTCAACTCCGCAGGGGAACCTACGAGCAGTACTTC. Translating gives CASSQLRRGTYEQYF.

The genes are TRBV6-6 and TRBJ1-1, with 10 positions matching TRBD1. Germline trimming cut 8 bases from V and 5 bases from J; bases unmatched to any gene: 5. Germline V gene lookup returns CDR1 MNHNY and CDR2 SVGAGI (reference sequence). The CDR3 has 13 residues. The DNA of the CDR3 is TGTGCCAGCGACAGGGGGCGGGAAACTGAAGCTTTCTTT. Translation: CASDRGRETEAFF.

This clone has more than one count but fewer than ten. J is TRBJ2-3 and V is TRBV6-5; a possible D gene is TRBD2 (5 bases). Trimming removed 4 bases at V and 2 bases at J, with 16 bases between. This CDR3 comprises 16 residues. Germline CDR1 MNHEY, CDR2 SVGAGI. This chain's CDR3 is CASSSVRADLTDTQYF. DNA of the CDR3: TGTGCCAGCAGTTCCGTCAGAGCGGACCTCACAGATACGCAGTATTTT.

V usage is TRBV7-2 and J usage is TRBJ2-3; D could derive from TRBD1 or TRBD2 (6 bases each). Trimming pared 4 bases from V and 1 base from J, leaving 9 bases between. The CDR3 spans 14 residues. Germline CDR1 SGHTA, CDR2 FQGNSA. CDR3 sequence (DNA): TGTGCCAGCAGCTGGAGGGGGGGCACAGATACGCAGTATTTT. Protein sequence: CASSWRGGTDTQYF.